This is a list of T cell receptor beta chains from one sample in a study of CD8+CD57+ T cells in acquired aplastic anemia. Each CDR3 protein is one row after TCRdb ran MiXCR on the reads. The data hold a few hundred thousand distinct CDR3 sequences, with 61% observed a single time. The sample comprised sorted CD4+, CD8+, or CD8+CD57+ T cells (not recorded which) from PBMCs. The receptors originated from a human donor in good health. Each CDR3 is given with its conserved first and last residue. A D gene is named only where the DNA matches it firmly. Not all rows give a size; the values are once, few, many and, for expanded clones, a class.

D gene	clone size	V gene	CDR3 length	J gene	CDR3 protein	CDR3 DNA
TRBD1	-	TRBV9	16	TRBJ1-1	CASSVAAGGLGTEAFF	TGTGCCAGCAGCGTAGCTGCAGGGGGCTTGGGTACTGAAGCTTTCTTT
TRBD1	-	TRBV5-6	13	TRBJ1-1	CASSRGTEAEAFF	TGTGCCAGCAGCCGCGGGACAGAGGCTGAAGCTTTCTTT
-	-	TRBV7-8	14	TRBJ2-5	CASSLVESAGTQYF	TGTGCCAGCAGCTTGGTAGAGTCGGCGGGAACCCAGTACTTC
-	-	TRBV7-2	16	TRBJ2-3	CASSFGVTSSTDTQYF	TGTGCCAGCAGCTTCGGAGTGACGTCTAGCACAGATACGCAGTATTTT
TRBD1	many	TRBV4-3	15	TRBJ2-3	CASSQSTGTTDTQYF	TGCGCCAGCAGCCAGTCGACAGGGACCACAGATACGCAGTATTTT
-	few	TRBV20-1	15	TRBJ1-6	CSARGSRDGVSPLHF	TGCAGTGCACGCGGCTCCCGGGACGGTGTTTCACCCCTCCACTTT
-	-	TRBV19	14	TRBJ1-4	CASSPRTANEKLFF	TGTGCCAGTAGTCCCCGGACGGCTAATGAAAAACTGTTTTTT
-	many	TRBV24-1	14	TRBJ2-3	CATSDSYRPDTQYF	TGTGCCACCAGTGATTCCTACAGGCCGGATACGCAGTATTTT
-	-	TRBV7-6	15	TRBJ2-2	CASSRNAANTGELFF	TGTGCCAGCAGTCGCAACGCGGCGAACACCGGGGAGCTGTTTTTT
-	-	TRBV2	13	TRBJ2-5	CASVRLVQETQYF	TGTGCCAGTGTAAGACTAGTCCAAGAGACCCAGTACTTC
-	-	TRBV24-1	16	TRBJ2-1	CATSDFGQGAGNEQFF	TGTGCCACCAGTGATTTTGGCCAGGGCGCGGGTAATGAGCAGTTCTTC
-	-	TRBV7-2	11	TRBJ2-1	CASTTTGPQFF	TGTGCCAGCACGACCACCGGGCCGCAGTTCTTC
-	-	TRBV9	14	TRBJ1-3	CASSARSSGNTIYF	TGTGCCAGCAGCGCCAGGAGCTCTGGAAACACCATATATTTT
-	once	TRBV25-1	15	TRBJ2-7	CASSWKGRDTYGQYF	TGTGCCAGCTCTTGGAAGGGGCGGGATACCTACGGGCAGTACTTC
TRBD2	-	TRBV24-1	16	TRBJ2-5	CATSDLGLAGEETQYF	TGTGCCACCAGTGATTTGGGGCTAGCGGGAGAAGAGACCCAGTACTTC
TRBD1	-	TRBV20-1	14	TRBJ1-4	CSARDTGGSEKLLF	TGCAGTGCTAGAGATACAGGGGGCTCTGAAAAACTGCTTTTT
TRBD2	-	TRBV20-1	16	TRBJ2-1	CSAIHRLAGAGNEQFF	TGCAGTGCTATCCACCGACTAGCGGGAGCGGGAAATGAGCAGTTCTTC
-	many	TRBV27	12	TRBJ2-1	CASSFGSNEQFF	TGTGCCAGCAGTTTCGGGAGCAATGAGCAGTTCTTC
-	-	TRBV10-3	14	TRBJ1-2	CATGTRDPNYGYTF	TGTGCCACGGGAACCAGGGACCCCAACTATGGCTACACCTTC
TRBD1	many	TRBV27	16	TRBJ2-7	CASSILLGTAYYEQYF	TGTGCCAGCAGTATCCTCCTCGGGACAGCATACTACGAGCAGTACTTC
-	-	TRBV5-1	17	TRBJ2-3	CASSLSGTGTSTDTRYF	TGCGCCAGCAGCTTGAGCGGGACAGGGACTAGCACAGATACGCGGTATTTT
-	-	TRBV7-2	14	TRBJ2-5	CASSFIAVVETQYF	TGTGCCAGCAGCTTTATCGCAGTGGTGGAGACCCAGTACTTC
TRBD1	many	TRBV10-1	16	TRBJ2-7	CASSESRGQGTYEQYF	TGCGCCAGCAGTGAGTCAAGGGGGCAGGGAACCTACGAGCAGTACTTC
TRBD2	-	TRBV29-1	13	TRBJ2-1	CSVDFGTSDEQFF	TGCAGCGTTGACTTCGGGACTAGCGATGAGCAGTTCTTC
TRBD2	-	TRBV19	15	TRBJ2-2	CASSKGLAAPESVFF	TGTGCCAGTAGTAAAGGACTAGCAGCTCCGGAATCGGTGTTTTTT
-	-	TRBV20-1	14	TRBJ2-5	CSAIEDLMGETQYF	TGCAGTGCTATAGAGGACCTGATGGGAGAGACCCAGTACTTC
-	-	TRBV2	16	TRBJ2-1	CASSQGSWSSYNEQFF	TGTGCCAGCAGCCAAGGTTCGTGGAGCTCCTACAATGAGCAGTTCTTC
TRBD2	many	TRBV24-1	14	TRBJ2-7	CTTSDPGGYHEQYF	TGTACCACCAGTGACCCCGGGGGGTATCACGAGCAGTACTTC
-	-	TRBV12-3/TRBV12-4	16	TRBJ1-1	CASSFVVGFENTEAFF	TGTGCCAGCAGTTTTGTCGTCGGGTTCGAGAACACTGAAGCTTTCTTT
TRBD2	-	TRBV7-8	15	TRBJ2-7	CASSLDIAGAYEQYF	TGTGCCAGCAGCTTAGATATAGCGGGAGCCTACGAGCAGTACTTC
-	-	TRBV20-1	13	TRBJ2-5	CSARDSPGETQYF	TGCAGTGCTAGAGATAGTCCGGGGGAGACCCAGTACTTC